The rows below give T cell receptor beta chains drawn from one sample of a study of blood T cells in healthy people across ages. TCRdb independently ran MiXCR on the 5' RACE reads; one entry per CDR3 protein. The table records approximately 880,000 distinct CDR3 sequences, around 48% of them present only once. Material: blood. These receptors were obtained from a man younger than 45 in good health. Both conserved end residues are part of each CDR3. A D gene is named only where the DNA matches it firmly. Clone size is not always given. Where it is, it says once, few, many or a class for expanded clones.

size,V,length,D,J,DNA,CDR3
.,TRBV9,14,.,TRBJ2-7,TGTGCCAGCAGCGTAGGGGGACCCCCCTACGAGCAGTACTTC,CASSVGGPPYEQYF
.,TRBV7-2,14,.,TRBJ2-4,TGTGCCAGCAGCGTTCAGGAAGCCAAAAACATTCAGTACTTC,CASSVQEAKNIQYF
.,TRBV7-2,16,TRBD2,TRBJ2-1,TGTGCCAGCAGCCTGCGGACTAGCGACGATGAGAATGAGCAGTTCTTC,CASSLRTSDDENEQFF
.,TRBV30,14,TRBD1,TRBJ2-1,TGTGCCTGGAGCTCCGGGACAGGGGACAATGAGCAGTTCTTC,CAWSSGTGDNEQFF
few,TRBV6-2/TRBV6-3,16,.,TRBJ2-7,TGTGCCAGCAGTTACTCGAGTCTAATAGTCCACTACGAGCAGTACTTC,CASSYSSLIVHYEQYF
.,TRBV6-5,14,.,TRBJ2-6,TGTGCCAGCAGTCCGGACCGGTTGTGGGACGTCCTGACTTTC,CASSPDRLWDVLTF
.,TRBV7-9,14,.,TRBJ1-5,TGTGCCAGCAGCTTAGCGGACGGGGCCCAGCCCCAGCATTTT,CASSLADGAQPQHF
.,TRBV5-6,15,.,TRBJ2-3,TGTGCCAGCAGCCGGGACGGGGGCCTAGTAGATACGCAGTATTTT,CASSRDGGLVDTQYF
.,TRBV28,14,TRBD1,TRBJ1-5,TGTACCAGCACCCATGGACAGGTAAATCAGCCCCAGCATTTT,CTSTHGQVNQPQHF
.,TRBV11-3,16,.,TRBJ2-1,TGTGCCAGCAGCTTGCCCCGACCGCAGGGTAGCTATGAGCAGTTCTTC,CASSLPRPQGSYEQFF
.,TRBV29-1,11,.,TRBJ2-7,TGCAGCGGCCGAAACGTATACGAGCAGTACTTC,CSGRNVYEQYF
.,TRBV5-1,14,.,TRBJ2-3,TGCGCCAGCAGCTTGACTACCTACACAGATACGCAGTATTTT,CASSLTTYTDTQYF
few,TRBV6-5,17,TRBD1,TRBJ1-1,TGTGCCAGCAGTTACATGGGACAGGGGAAAATGAACACTGAAGCTTTCTTT,CASSYMGQGKMNTEAFF
.,TRBV19,14,TRBD1,TRBJ1-2,TGTGCCAGTAGAACTCACAGGGGCACCTATGGCCACACCTTC,CASRTHRGTYGHTF
.,TRBV20-1,13,.,TRBJ2-7,TGCAGTGCTAATCCCCAGAAGTCCCTCGAGCAGTACTTC,CSANPQKSLEQYF
.,TRBV5-1,14,.,TRBJ2-4,TGCGCCAGCAGAATGGATGGAGGCAAAAACATTCAGTACTTC,CASRMDGGKNIQYF
.,TRBV10-3,16,TRBD1,TRBJ1-2,TGTGCCATCAGTGAGTCTCTCCGGACAGGGGGCTATGGCTACACCTTC,CAISESLRTGGYGYTF
few,TRBV9,16,.,TRBJ2-7,TGTGCCAGCAGCGTGACCCTCGCGGCAGGCTCCTACGAGCAGTACTTC,CASSVTLAAGSYEQYF
many,TRBV29-1,12,.,TRBJ2-3,TGCAGCGTTGAAGTCCAGACAGATACGCAGTATTTT,CSVEVQTDTQYF
.,TRBV7-9,14,.,TRBJ2-7,TGTGCCAGCAGCTCCGGGGACGGCAGAGGGGAGCAGTACTTC,CASSSGDGRGEQYF
many,TRBV7-3,15,TRBD1,TRBJ2-1,TGTGCCAGCAGCTCAACAGGGGGTCTGTACAATGAGCAGTTCTTC,CASSSTGGLYNEQFF
few,TRBV7-2,15,.,TRBJ1-6,TGTGCCAGCAGCTCGGAGGTTCTGAATAATTCACCCCTCCACTTT,CASSSEVLNNSPLHF
.,TRBV6-6,16,TRBD2,TRBJ2-1,TGTGCCAGCAGTCCCCAGACTAGCGAGTCCTACAATGAGCAGTTCTTC,CASSPQTSESYNEQFF
.,TRBV6-5,16,.,TRBJ2-6,TGTGCCAGCAGTTACTCGTACGAATCCGGGGCCAACGTCCTGACTTTC,CASSYSYESGANVLTF
.,TRBV5-1,17,TRBD1,TRBJ1-4,TGCGCCAGCAGCCCCACGGACAGGGGGCTTTCTAATGAAAAACTGTTTTTT,CASSPTDRGLSNEKLFF
.,TRBV4-1,14,.,TRBJ2-7,TGCGCCAGCAGCCAAGTTCCCCGACCCTACGAGCAGTACTTC,CASSQVPRPYEQYF
.,TRBV20-1,13,.,TRBJ1-5,TGCAGTGCCCCCTGGGGGGGAGGTCAGCCCCAGCATTTT,CSAPWGGGQPQHF
few,TRBV2,13,.,TRBJ2-5,TGTGCCAGCAGTGAAGGCTTCCGAGAGACCCAGTACTTC,CASSEGFRETQYF
few,TRBV4-1,15,TRBD1,TRBJ2-7,TGCGCCAGCAGCCAAGCCGGACAGGGCTTGTACGAGCAGTACTTC,CASSQAGQGLYEQYF
.,TRBV3-1,16,.,TRBJ2-7,TGTGCCAGCAGCCAAAACCACAGGGCGAGCTCCTACGAGCAGTACTTC,CASSQNHRASSYEQYF
.,TRBV5-1,16,TRBD2,TRBJ2-5,TGCGCCAGCAGTCTCGAAGCGGGGGGGCCGTACAATGAGCAGTACTTC,CASSLEAGGPYNEQYF
many,TRBV4-1,15,TRBD1,TRBJ2-7,TGCGCCAGCAGCCACCCGGGACAGGGCACCTACGAGCAGTACTTC,CASSHPGQGTYEQYF
.,TRBV7-7,14,.,TRBJ2-5,TGTGCCAGCAGCTTATCTCACAGCCAAGAGACCCAGTACTTC,CASSLSHSQETQYF
.,TRBV20-1,13,.,TRBJ2-5,TGCAGTGCTAGACCCATGGACGGGGAAGCGCAGTACTTC,CSARPMDGEAQYF
.,TRBV6-6,15,.,TRBJ1-5,TGTGCCAGCAGCCATTTCGGGGGGTTGGATCAGCCCCAGCATTTT,CASSHFGGLDQPQHF
.,TRBV12-2,13,.,TRBJ1-2,TGTGCAAGTCGCTTCCACAGGGGAGATGGCTACACCTTC,CASRFHRGDGYTF
.,TRBV28,15,.,TRBJ2-3,TGCGCCAGCAGTTCCTACCCCCGACTAGCAGATACGCAGTATTTT,CASSSYPRLADTQYF
.,TRBV7-2,17,TRBD2,TRBJ2-5,TGTGCCAGCAGCCCTTCCGGGACTAGCGGGAGTTTGAAGACCCAGTACTTC,CASSPSGTSGSLKTQYF
.,TRBV30,14,.,TRBJ2-2,TGTGCCTGGAGGAAAGCGCCGAACACCGGGGAGCTGTTTTTT,CAWRKAPNTGELFF
.,TRBV7-6,16,.,TRBJ1-6,TGTGCCAGCAGCCGGGAGCAGGGCTCCTATAATTCACCCCTCCACTTT,CASSREQGSYNSPLHF
.,TRBV28,15,.,TRBJ2-7,TGTGCCAGCAGTTTAAGGAGGGGCCTCCCCTACGAGCAGTACTTC,CASSLRRGLPYEQYF
few,TRBV7-2,15,.,TRBJ1-2,TGTGCCAGCAGCTTATTATTCGGGGGCAGCTATGGCTACACCTTC,CASSLLFGGSYGYTF
.,TRBV28,13,TRBD1,TRBJ1-4,TGTGCCAGCAGGACGACAGGGGAGGGAAAACTGTTTTTT,CASRTTGEGKLFF